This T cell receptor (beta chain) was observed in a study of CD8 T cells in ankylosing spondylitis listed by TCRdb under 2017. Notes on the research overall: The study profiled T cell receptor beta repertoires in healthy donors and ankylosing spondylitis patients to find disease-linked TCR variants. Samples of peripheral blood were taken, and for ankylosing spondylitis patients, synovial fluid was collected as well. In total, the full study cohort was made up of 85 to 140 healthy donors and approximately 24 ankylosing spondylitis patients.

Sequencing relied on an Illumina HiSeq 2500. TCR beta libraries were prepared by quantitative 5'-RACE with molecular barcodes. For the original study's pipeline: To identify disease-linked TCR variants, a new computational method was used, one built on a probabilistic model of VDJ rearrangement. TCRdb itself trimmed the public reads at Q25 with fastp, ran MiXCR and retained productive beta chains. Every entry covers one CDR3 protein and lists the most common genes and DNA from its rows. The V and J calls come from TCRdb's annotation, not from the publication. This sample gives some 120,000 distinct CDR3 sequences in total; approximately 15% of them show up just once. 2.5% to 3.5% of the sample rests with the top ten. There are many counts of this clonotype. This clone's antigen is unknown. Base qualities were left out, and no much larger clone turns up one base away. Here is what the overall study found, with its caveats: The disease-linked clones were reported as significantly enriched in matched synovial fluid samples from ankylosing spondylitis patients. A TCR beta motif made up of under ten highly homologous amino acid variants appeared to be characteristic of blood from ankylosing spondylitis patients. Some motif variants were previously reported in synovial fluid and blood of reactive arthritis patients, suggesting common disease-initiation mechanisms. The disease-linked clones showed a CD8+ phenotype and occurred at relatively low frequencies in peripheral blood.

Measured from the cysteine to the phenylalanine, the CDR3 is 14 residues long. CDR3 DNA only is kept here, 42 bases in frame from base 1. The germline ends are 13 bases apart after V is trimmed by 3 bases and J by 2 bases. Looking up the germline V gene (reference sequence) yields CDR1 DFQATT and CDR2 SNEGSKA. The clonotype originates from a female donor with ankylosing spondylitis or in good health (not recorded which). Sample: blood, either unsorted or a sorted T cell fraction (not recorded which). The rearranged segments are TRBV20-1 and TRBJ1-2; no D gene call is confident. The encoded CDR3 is CSASDGGRNYGYTF. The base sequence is TGCAGTGCTAGTGATGGCGGAAGGAACTATGGCTACACCTTC.